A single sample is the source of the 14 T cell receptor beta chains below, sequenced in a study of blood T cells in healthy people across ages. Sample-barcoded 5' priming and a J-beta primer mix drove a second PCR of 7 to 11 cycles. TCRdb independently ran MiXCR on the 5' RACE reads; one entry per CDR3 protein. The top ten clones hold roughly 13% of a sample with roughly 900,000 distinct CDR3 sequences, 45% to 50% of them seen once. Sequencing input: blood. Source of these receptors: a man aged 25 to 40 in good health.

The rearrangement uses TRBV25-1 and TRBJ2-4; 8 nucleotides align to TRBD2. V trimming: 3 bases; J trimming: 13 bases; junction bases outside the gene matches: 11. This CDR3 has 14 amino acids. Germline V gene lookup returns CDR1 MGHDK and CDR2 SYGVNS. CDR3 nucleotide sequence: TGTGCCAGCAGTGATAGTCCGGGGCGGGAGGCCCAGTACTTC. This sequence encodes CASSDSPGREAQYF.

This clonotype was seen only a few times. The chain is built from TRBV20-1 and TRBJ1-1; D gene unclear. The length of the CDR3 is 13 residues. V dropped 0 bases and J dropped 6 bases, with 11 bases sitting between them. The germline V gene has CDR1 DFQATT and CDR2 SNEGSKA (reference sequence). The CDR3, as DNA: TGCAGTGCTAGAGATACCGACACGTCTGAAGCTTTCTTT. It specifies CSARDTDTSEAFF.

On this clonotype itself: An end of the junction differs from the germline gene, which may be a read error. In DNA form, the CDR3 reads TGTGCCAGCAGCCAAGAGAGCGGACGTCTCTATGGCCACACCTTC. This gives the protein CASSQESGRLYGHTF. The V and J genes are TRBV3-1 and TRBJ1-2, with no clear D. Germline CDR1 reads LGHDT; CDR2 reads YNNKEL (reference sequence). This CDR3 contains 15 residues.

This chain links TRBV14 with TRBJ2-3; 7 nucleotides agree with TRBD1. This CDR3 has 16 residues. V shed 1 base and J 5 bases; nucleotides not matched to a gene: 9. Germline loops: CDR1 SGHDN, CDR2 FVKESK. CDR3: CASSQVAGGKGDTQYF. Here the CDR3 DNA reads TGTGCCAGCAGCCAAGTGGCAGGGGGAAAAGGAGATACGCAGTATTTT.

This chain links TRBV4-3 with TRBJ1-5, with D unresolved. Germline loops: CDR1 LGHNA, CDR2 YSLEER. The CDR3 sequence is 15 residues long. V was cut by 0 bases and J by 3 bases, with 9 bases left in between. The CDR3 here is CASSQDGTTNQPQHF. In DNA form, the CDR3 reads TGCGCCAGCAGCCAAGATGGAACGACCAATCAGCCCCAGCATTTT.

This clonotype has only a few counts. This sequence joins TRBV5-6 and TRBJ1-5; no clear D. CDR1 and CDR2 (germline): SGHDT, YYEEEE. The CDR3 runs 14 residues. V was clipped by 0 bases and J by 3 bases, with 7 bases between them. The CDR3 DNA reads TGTGCCAGCAGCTTGGGGCCTTCCAATCAGCCCCAGCATTTT. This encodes CASSLGPSNQPQHF.

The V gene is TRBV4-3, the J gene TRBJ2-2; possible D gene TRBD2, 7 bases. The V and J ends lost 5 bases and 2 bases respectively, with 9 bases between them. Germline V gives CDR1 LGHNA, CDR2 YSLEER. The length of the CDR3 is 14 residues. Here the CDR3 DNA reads TGCGCCAGCAGCGGCGGGGGCAACACCGGGGAGCTGTTTTTT. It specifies CASSGGGNTGELFF.

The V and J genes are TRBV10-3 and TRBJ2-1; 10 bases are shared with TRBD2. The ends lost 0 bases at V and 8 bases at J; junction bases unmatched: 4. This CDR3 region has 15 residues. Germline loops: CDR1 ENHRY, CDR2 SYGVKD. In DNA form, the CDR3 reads TGTGCCATCAGTGAGTCCAGCGGGGGGGCCGATGAGCAGTTCTTC. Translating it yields CAISESSGGADEQFF.

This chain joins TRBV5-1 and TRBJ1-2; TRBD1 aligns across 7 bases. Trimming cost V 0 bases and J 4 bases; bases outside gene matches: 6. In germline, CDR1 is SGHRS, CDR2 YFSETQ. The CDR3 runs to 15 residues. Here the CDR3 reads CASSLEGTEAYGYTF. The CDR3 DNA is TGCGCCAGCAGCTTGGAAGGGACAGAAGCCTATGGCTACACCTTC.

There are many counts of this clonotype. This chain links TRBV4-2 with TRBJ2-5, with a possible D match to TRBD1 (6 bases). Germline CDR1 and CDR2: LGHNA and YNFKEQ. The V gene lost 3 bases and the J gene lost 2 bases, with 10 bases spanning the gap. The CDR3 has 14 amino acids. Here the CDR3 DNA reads TGTGCCAGCAGCCAGGGCGGACAGCAAGAGACCCAGTACTTC. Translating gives CASSQGGQQETQYF.

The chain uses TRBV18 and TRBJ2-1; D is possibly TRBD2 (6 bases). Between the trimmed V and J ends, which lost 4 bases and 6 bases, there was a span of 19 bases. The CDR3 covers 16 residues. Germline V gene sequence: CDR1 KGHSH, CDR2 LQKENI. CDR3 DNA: TGTGCCAGCTCACGCTGGGACTCTAGTGGGTCCAATGAGCAGTTCTTC. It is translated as CASSRWDSSGSNEQFF.

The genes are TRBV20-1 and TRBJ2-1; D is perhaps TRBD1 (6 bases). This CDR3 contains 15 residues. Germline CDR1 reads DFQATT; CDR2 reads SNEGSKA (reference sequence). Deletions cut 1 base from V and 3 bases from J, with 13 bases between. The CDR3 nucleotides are TGCAGTGCTAGAGTGAAGGGGGACAACTACAATGAGCAGTTCTTC. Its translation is CSARVKGDNYNEQFF.

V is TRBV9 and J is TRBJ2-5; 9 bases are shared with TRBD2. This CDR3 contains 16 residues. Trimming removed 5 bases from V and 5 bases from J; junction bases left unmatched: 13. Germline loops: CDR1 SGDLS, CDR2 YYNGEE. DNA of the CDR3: TGTGCCAGCAGTCCCTCACCAGCGGGGGGACGGGAGACCCAGTACTTC. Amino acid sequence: CASSPSPAGGRETQYF.

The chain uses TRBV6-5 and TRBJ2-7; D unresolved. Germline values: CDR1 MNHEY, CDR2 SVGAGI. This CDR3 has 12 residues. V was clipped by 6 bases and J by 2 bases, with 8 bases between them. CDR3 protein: CASSRSTYEQYF. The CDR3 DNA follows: TGTGCCAGCAGCCGTAGCACCTACGAGCAGTACTTC.